Each of the 15 T cell receptor beta chains below was sequenced from the same sample in a study of Graves' ophthalmopathy and Graves' hyperthyroidism. Amplifying from RNA transcripts, the study obtained TCR beta CDR3 regions. The authors performed first-round RT-PCR with HTBI primers and then a second-round multiplex PCR. TCRdb used MiXCR to reprocess the multiplex PCR reads, holding one entry per CDR3 protein. The sample shows approximately 1.2 million distinct CDR3 sequences, about two fifths of them seen only once. The specimen sequenced was peripheral blood or thyroid tissue (not recorded which). The source of these receptors is an adult man with Graves' hyperthyroidism.

This clonotype was seen repeatedly, ten times or more. The rearrangement joins TRBV11-2 to TRBJ1-1, with a tentative D call TRBD1 (5 bases). Germline CDR1 reads SGHAT; CDR2 reads FQNNGV. The ends were cut back, 0 bases at V and 9 bases at J, with 8 bases in the middle. The CDR3 has 12 amino acids. The CDR3 loop is CASSLDQGKAFF. The DNA of the CDR3 is TGTGCCAGCAGCTTAGACCAGGGTAAAGCTTTCTTT.

This clonotype was seen at least ten times. The chain links TRBV7-9 to TRBJ2-7; 7 positions agree with TRBD1. The ends lost 3 bases at V and 6 bases at J; junction bases unmatched: 2. CDR3 length equals 12 residues. CDR1 is SEHNR and CDR2 is FQNEAQ in the germline V gene (reference sequence). CDR3 DNA sequence: TGTGCCAGCAGCTTGGACAGGCCCGAGCAGTACTTC. Amino acids: CASSLDRPEQYF.

This clonotype was detected ten times or more. V usage is TRBV5-1 and J usage is TRBJ1-1; D not certain. V lost 0 bases and J lost 1, with 7 bases in between. Germline V gene sequence: CDR1 SGHRS, CDR2 YFSETQ. The CDR3 extends over 14 amino acids. The CDR3: CASSLEPGNTEAFF. The CDR3 DNA sequence: TGCGCCAGCAGCTTGGAGCCAGGGAACACTGAAGCTTTCTTT. Drawing the rest from reference TRBV5-1 and TRBJ1-1, the complete variable domain is KAGVTQTPRYLIKTRGQQVTLSCSPISGHRSVSWYQQTPGQGLQFLFEYFSETQRNKGNFPGRFSGRQFSNSRSEMNVSTLELGDSALYLCASSLEPGNTEAFFGQGTRLTVV.

This clonotype was observed a few times. The CDR3: CASSHFQGERETQYF. The DNA for the CDR3 is TGTGCCAGCAGCCATTTTCAGGGGGAACGGGAGACCCAGTACTTC. The chain has TRBV12-3 or TRBV12-4 and TRBJ2-5; 7 bases are a match to TRBD1. V was pared by 6 bases and J by 5 bases, with 12 bases of the junction left unmatched. This CDR3 has 15 residues.

This clonotype was detected only a few times. V gene TRBV28 combines with J gene TRBJ2-7; 8 nucleotides align to TRBD1. Germline V gene lookup returns CDR1 MDHEN and CDR2 SYDVKM. The ends lost 3 bases at V and 7 bases at J; junction bases unmatched: 8. The CDR3 has 14 amino acids. The CDR3, as DNA: TGTGCCAGCAGTTTGAACAGGGGGACGCGGGAGCAGTACTTC. Protein product: CASSLNRGTREQYF.

The V call is TRBV13, the J call TRBJ2-2, with 9 bases aligning to TRBD1. The CDR3 is 15 residues long. Germline V CDR1 and CDR2: PRHDT, FYEKMQ (reference sequence). Trimming took 5 bases from V and 6 from J; bases not matched to a gene: 7. CDR3 protein: CASSPGQGYSGELFF. DNA for the CDR3: TGTGCCAGCAGCCCGGGACAGGGTTACTCCGGGGAGCTGTTTTTT. Combining the CDR3 with reference TRBV13 and TRBJ2-2 gives the whole variable domain AAGVIQSPRHLIKEKRETATLKCYPIPRHDTVYWYQQGPGQDPQFLISFYEKMQSDKGSIPDRFSAQQFSDYHSELNMSSLELGDSALYFCASSPGQGYSGELFFGEGSRLTVL.

The V gene is TRBV5-1, the J gene TRBJ1-1; no clear D gene. This CDR3 has 15 amino acids. The germline gives CDR1 SGHRS, CDR2 YFSETQ. Trimming left V 5 bases short and J 2 bases short, with 16 bases between. CDR3 region: CASREAGSFNTEAFF. CDR3 coding DNA: TGCGCCAGCAGGGAGGCCGGTTCCTTCAACACTGAAGCTTTCTTT.

The rearrangement joins TRBV29-1 to TRBJ1-3; 7 positions match TRBD1. This CDR3 is built from 16 residues. V shed 3 bases and J 7 bases; nucleotides not matched to a gene: 15. Germline CDR1 is SQVTM and CDR2 is ANQGSEA. The CDR3 reads CSVDTGDRFRMNTIYF. The DNA of the CDR3 is TGCAGCGTTGATACGGGGGACAGATTTCGAATGAACACCATATATTTT. Complete variable domain (other parts from reference TRBV29-1 and TRBJ1-3): SAVISQKPSRDICQRGTSLTIQCQVDSQVTMMFWYRQQPGQSLTLIATANQGSEATYESGFVIDKFPISRPNLTFSTLTVSNMSPEDSSIYLCSVDTGDRFRMNTIYFGEGSWLTVV.

The table lists this clonotype with many counts. The chain employs TRBV11-2 and TRBJ2-7, with D possibly TRBD2 on 5 matching bases. Trimming stripped 4 bases from V and 0 bases from J, with 16 bases between. The CDR3 has 16 residues. In germline, CDR1 is SGHAT, CDR2 FQNNGV. The CDR3 nucleotides are TGTGCCAGCAGCTCCTATTACTCCGGGAACTCCTACGAGCAGTACTTC. This sequence encodes CASSSYYSGNSYEQYF.

In DNA form, the CDR3 reads TGTGCCAGCAGGAGTCAGGTGGGGAACACTGAAGCTTTCTTT. This sequence encodes CASRSQVGNTEAFF. This chain uses TRBV12-3 or TRBV12-4 with TRBJ1-1; D is ambiguous. CDR3 length equals 14 residues. Between the trimmed V and J ends, which lost 6 bases and 1 base, there was a span of 12 bases.

The table lists this clonotype with many counts. The chain couples TRBV12-3 or TRBV12-4 to TRBJ1-2, with TRBD1 matching 8 bases. There are 15 residues in the CDR3. V was pared by 3 bases and J by 0 bases, with 3 bases of the junction left unmatched. The CDR3, as DNA: TGTGCCAGCAGTTTGGCGGACAGGGCTAACTATGGCTACACCTTC. Translation: CASSLADRANYGYTF.

This clonotype was observed a few times. The V and J genes are TRBV7-8 and TRBJ1-4; no clear D gene. CDR1 is SGHVS, CDR2 FQNEAQ, per germline. CDR3 length equals 14 residues. V was trimmed by 1 base and J by 4 bases, leaving 7 bases between them. CDR3 residues: CASSLGRLNEKLFF. In DNA, the CDR3 is TGTGCCAGCAGCTTAGGCAGGCTTAATGAAAAACTGTTTTTT.

The chain links TRBV9 to TRBJ2-5, with TRBD2 matching over 8 bases. J was trimmed by 4 bases and V by 0 bases; bases with no gene match: 5. The CDR3 has 15 residues. CDR1 SGDLS and CDR2 YYNGEE come from the germline V gene. Written as DNA, the CDR3 is TGTGCCAGCAGCGTAGAGACTAGCGATCGAGAGACCCAGTACTTC. Encoded protein: CASSVETSDRETQYF.

Concerning this clonotype: In this CDR3 the conserved last residue, phenylalanine or tryptophan, is missing, so a read error is likely. The limits of the CDR3 on the DNA are not certain, so only TCRdb's listed CDR3 is given. This chain's CDR3 is CASSIYRNT. The chain uses TRBV19 and TRBJ2-5; the table's TRBD1 call for D was not verified on the DNA. The CDR3 region is 9 residues in length, termini included. Germline CDR1 and CDR2: LNHDA and SQIVND (reference sequence).

The chain combines TRBV29-1 with TRBJ2-5; 10 nucleotides line up with TRBD2. This CDR3 comprises 13 residues. Per germline, CDR1 SQVTM and CDR2 ANQGSEA. J gave up 5 bases and V 2 bases, and 2 bases lay outside the gene matches. The CDR3 DNA reads as TGCAGCGTTGAAACTAGCGGGGCGGAGACCCAGTACTTC. This translates into CSVETSGAETQYF.